Below, 27 T cell receptor beta chains from the same sample are listed, as sequenced in a study of blood T cell repertoires in COVID-19. The table came from immunoSEQ multiplex PCR; TCRdb's copy has only in-frame clones and leaves some out. The sample yields around 450,000 clones, 75% to 90% seen once. Material: peripheral blood. The receptors were gathered from a woman in her twenties or thirties with acute or convalescent COVID-19.

This clone was recorded a few times. The gene calls are TRBV4-1 and TRBJ1-6; TRBD1 matches at 9 bases. Germline V gene lookup returns CDR1 MGHRA and CDR2 YSYEKL. J gave up 10 bases and V 3 bases, and 7 bases lay outside the gene matches. The CDR3 length is 15 residues. The CDR3 is CASSQPGQGQSPLHF. CDR3 sequence (DNA): TGCGCCAGCAGCCAGCCGGGACAGGGACAATCACCCCTCCACTTT.

CDR3 in DNA: TGTGCCAGCAGCCCAACACCAATAATTTTGACACGCTCCTACGAGCAGTACTTC. Its translation: CASSPTPIILTRSYEQYF. This chain connects TRBV11-2 to TRBJ2-5; D is undetermined. The tail of the sequence fits TRBJ2-7 better, so the J call may be wrong. Germline V gene lookup returns CDR1 SGHAT and CDR2 FQNNGV. The CDR3 runs 18 residues.

The chain carries TRBV23-1 and TRBJ1-2, with TRBD1 matching over 12 bases. TRBV23-1 is noted as an ORF with a role that remains uncertain. The V gene end was trimmed by 8 bases and the J gene end by 8 bases; junction bases not matched to a gene: 9. This CDR3 spans 14 amino acids. The CDR3 sequence is CASSPGQGARGYTF. The CDR3 bases are TGCGCCAGCTCACCGGGACAGGGGGCGAGAGGCTACACCTTC.

This clone was detected once. In DNA, the CDR3 is TGTGCCAGCAGCTCTGTATCTTCACCGGGACAGGGATTCACTCAGCCCCAGCATTTT. Protein product: CASSSVSSPGQGFTQPQHF. The rearrangement links TRBV7-4 to TRBJ1-5; 9 positions agree with TRBD1. V shed 4 bases, J shed 6 bases, and the junction held 19 bases outside the gene matches. Germline V gene sequence: CDR1 SGHVT, CDR2 SQSDAQ. This CDR3 contains 19 residues.

CDR3 loop: CASSRLRGYQSGFYEQYF. The CDR3 DNA sequence: TGTGCCAGCAGTCGACTTAGGGGATACCAATCAGGATTCTACGAGCAGTACTTC. This chain uses TRBV27 with TRBJ2-7, with D perhaps TRBD1 (5 bases). Trimming stripped 5 bases from V and 3 bases from J, with 26 bases between. Germline values: CDR1 MNHEY, CDR2 SMNVEV (reference sequence). CDR3 length: 18 residues.

V and J are TRBV6-6 and TRBJ2-1, with D maybe TRBD2 (7 bases). Germline loops: CDR1 MNHNY, CDR2 SVGAGI (reference sequence). Trimming left V 6 bases short and J 7 bases short, with 22 bases between. This CDR3 contains 16 residues. The CDR3, as DNA: TGTGCCAGCAGACTTACTCAGGGAGGGGGGAGGAATGAGCAGTTCTTC. This sequence encodes CASRLTQGGGRNEQFF.

The chain couples TRBV5-4 to TRBJ2-3; D possibly corresponds to TRBD2 (6 bases). The CDR3 totals 15 residues. The germline V gene encodes CDR1 SGHNT and CDR2 YYREEE (reference sequence). V gave up 7 bases and J gave up 2 bases, with 17 bases separating them. CDR3 protein: CASRGSGLTTDTQYF. The CDR3 DNA reads TGTGCCAGCCGGGGGTCCGGCCTCACCACAGATACGCAGTATTTT.

Comment on this clone: An end of the junction does not agree with germline; a read error may underlie this. V and J are TRBV28 and TRBJ1-2; D might be TRBD1 (5 bases). This CDR3 is 11 amino acids long. Germline assignment: CDR1 MDHEN and CDR2 SYDVKM. Here the CDR3 reads CVSSVDSGYTF. The CDR3 DNA is TGTGTCAGCAGTGTCGACAGTGGCTACACCTTC.

The rearrangement uses TRBV19 and TRBJ1-3; D gene ambiguous. V lost 7 bases to trimming and J lost 1 base, with 8 bases between them. Looked up from germline, CDR1 is LNHDA and CDR2 is SQIVND (reference sequence). This CDR3 region has 13 residues. The CDR3 DNA is TGTGCCAGTAATCAGTATTCTGGAAACACCATATATTTT. As protein: CASNQYSGNTIYF.

The V call is TRBV30, the J call TRBJ2-7, with 9 nucleotides matching TRBD1. The CDR3 spans 16 residues. The germline gives CDR1 GTSNPN, CDR2 SVGIG (reference sequence). V lost 2 bases, J lost 3 bases, and 11 bases stayed unmatched. CDR3 nucleotides: TGTGCCTGGAGTCGACAGGGGGGTGGTGGGCGCTACGAGCAGTACTTC. It codes for CAWSRQGGGGRYEQYF.

The CDR3 DNA reads TGCAGTGGCAGGGACACAGATACGCAGTATTTT. Encoded protein: CSGRDTDTQYF. The chain carries TRBV20-1 and TRBJ2-3; D perhaps matches TRBD1 (5 bases). The V gene's germline CDR1 is DFQATT and CDR2 SNEGSKA (reference sequence). This CDR3 contains 11 residues. V was trimmed by 7 bases and J by 2 bases, leaving 7 bases between them.

The J gene is TRBJ2-5, the V gene TRBV6-6; TRBD1 matches 7 bases. V trimming: 4 bases; J trimming: 3 bases; junction bases outside the gene matches: 5. This CDR3 is 14 amino acids long. Germline V gene lookup returns CDR1 MNHNY and CDR2 SVGAGI (reference sequence). CDR3 in amino acids: CASSFDGTEETQYF. CDR3 nucleotides: TGTGCCAGCAGTTTTGACGGGACAGAAGAGACCCAGTACTTC.

This clone showed up just a few times. This sequence joins TRBV6-5 and TRBJ1-4; D not certain. Germline values: CDR1 MNHEY, CDR2 SVGAGI. The V end lost 0 bases, the J end lost 3 bases, and 8 bases lay between the germline ends. The CDR3 sequence is 15 residues long. The CDR3 loop is CASSYSLAPNEKLFF. CDR3 nucleotide sequence: TGTGCCAGCAGTTACTCGCTGGCCCCTAATGAAAAACTGTTTTTT.

The chain couples TRBV7-3 to TRBJ2-5; weak D call: TRBD2 (5 bases). There are 14 residues in the CDR3. V lost 5 bases to trimming and J lost 1 base, with 11 bases between them. Germline loops: CDR1 SGHTA, CDR2 FQGTGA. The CDR3 sequence: CASSTKTIQETQYF. CDR3 nucleotide sequence: TGTGCCAGCAGCACAAAGACTATCCAAGAGACCCAGTACTTC.

This sequence joins TRBV9 and TRBJ2-7; D is unclear. Germline V gene sequence: CDR1 SGDLS, CDR2 YYNGEE. Trimming shortened V by 4 bases and J by 1 base, and 12 bases separated the two germline ends. The CDR3 consists of 14 residues. In nucleotides, the CDR3 is TGTGCCAGCAGCCCATCCGCCCGGTCCTACGAGCAGTACTTC. Amino acid sequence: CASSPSARSYEQYF.

CDR3 protein: CASSVAQGNGEQYF. The CDR3, as DNA: TGTGCCAGCAGTGTAGCACAGGGGAACGGCGAGCAGTACTTC. This chain uses TRBV2 with TRBJ2-7, with 7 bases identical to TRBD1. Germline V gene data show CDR1 as SNHLY and CDR2 as FYNNEI. This CDR3 is 14 amino acids long. With 4 bases clipped from V and 6 bases from J, the junction kept 9 bases outside the gene matches. The complete variable domain, with remaining parts taken from reference TRBV2 and TRBJ2-7, reads EPEVTQTPSHQVTQMGQEVILRCVPISNHLYFYWYRQILGQKVEFLVSFYNNEISEKSEIFDDQFSVERPDGSNFTLKIRSTKLEDSAMYFCASSVAQGNGEQYFGPGTRLTVT.

The chain carries TRBV30 and TRBJ2-1; 11 nucleotides line up with TRBD2. The CDR3 is 17 amino acids. CDR1 is GTSNPN and CDR2 is SVGIG in the germline V gene (reference sequence). V shed 2 bases, J shed 0 bases, and the junction held 6 bases outside the gene matches. This CDR3 is CAWSPLAGAVSYNEQFF. The CDR3 region has the DNA TGTGCCTGGAGTCCACTAGCGGGAGCCGTCTCCTACAATGAGCAGTTCTTC.

This chain joins TRBV27 and TRBJ1-2, with 8 bases identical to TRBD1. Germline V CDR1 and CDR2: MNHEY, SMNVEV (reference sequence). There are 12 residues in the CDR3. V lost 6 bases to trimming and J lost 8 bases; unmatched junction nucleotides: 5. This chain's CDR3 is CASRSGQGGYTF. The CDR3 nucleotides are TGTGCCAGCAGGTCAGGACAGGGAGGCTACACCTTC.

This clone showed up just once. The same CDR3 is also encoded by other DNA sequences in this sample. The gene calls are TRBV27 and TRBJ2-1; tentatively, D is TRBD1 (5 bases). V shed 2 bases and J shed 2 bases, with 7 bases lying between them. The CDR3 loop spans 14 amino acids. CDR1 is MNHEY, CDR2 SMNVEV, per germline (reference sequence). The chain's CDR3 is CASSLAGPYNEQFF. The CDR3 DNA is TGTGCCAGCAGTTTAGCAGGGCCCTACAATGAGCAGTTCTTC.

V and J are TRBV18 and TRBJ2-1, with 8 nucleotides matching TRBD1. From germline, CDR1 is KGHSH and CDR2 LQKENI. The ends lost 3 bases at V and 9 bases at J; junction bases unmatched: 4. The length of the CDR3 is 13 residues. The CDR3 spells CASSPRDRGEQFF. The DNA for the CDR3 is TGTGCCAGCTCACCGAGAGACAGGGGTGAGCAGTTCTTC.

The genes are TRBV3-1 (or the pseudogene TRBV3-2) and TRBJ2-5; 11 bases match TRBD2. The ends lost 3 bases at V and 5 bases at J; junction bases unmatched: 8. Germline CDR1 is LGHDT and CDR2 is YNNKEL (reference sequence). The CDR3 covers 16 residues. This CDR3 reads CASSQGLAARGETQYF. In DNA form, the CDR3 reads TGTGCCAGCAGCCAGGGACTAGCGGCACGGGGGGAGACCCAGTACTTC.

The genes are TRBV7-3 and TRBJ2-5; 7 positions match TRBD1. CDR1 and CDR2 from the germline V gene are SGHTA and FQGTGA. J gave up 1 base and V 4 bases, and 9 bases lay outside the gene matches. The CDR3 loop spans 16 amino acids. The CDR3 spells CASSSTGTVSQETQYF. The CDR3, as DNA: TGTGCCAGCAGCTCTACCGGGACAGTGAGCCAAGAGACCCAGTACTTC.

The chain combines TRBV7-3 with TRBJ1-1, with a weak D call TRBD1 (6 bases). Germline V gene sequence: CDR1 SGHTA, CDR2 FQGTGA. V was pared by 1 base and J by 5 bases, with 8 bases between. The CDR3 has 13 amino acids. The CDR3 DNA reads TGTGCCAGCAGCTTAATCGGACAGACTGAAGCTTTCTTT. Translation gives CASSLIGQTEAFF.

This clone was seen once. The CDR3 region is CASSARTSGGPTQYF. For the CDR3, the DNA is TGTGCCAGCAGCGCCAGGACTAGCGGGGGGCCGACGCAGTATTTT. The chain combines TRBV13 with TRBJ2-3; 14 bases fit TRBD2. J gave up 9 bases and V 5 bases, and 7 bases lay outside the gene matches. The germline CDR1 and CDR2 sequences are PRHDT and FYEKMQ (reference sequence). This CDR3 is 15 amino acids long.

This sequence joins TRBV27 and TRBJ1-1; tentative D call: TRBD1 (5 bases). V shed 6 bases and J shed 0 bases, with 14 bases lying between them. CDR3 length: 15 amino acids. The germline V gene has CDR1 MNHEY and CDR2 SMNVEV (reference sequence). CDR3 nucleotides: TGTGCCAGCAGAGATAACGACAGATTGAACACTGAAGCTTTCTTT. It encodes CASRDNDRLNTEAFF.

The chain is built from TRBV30 and TRBJ2-3; 12 nucleotides agree with TRBD2. CDR1 is GTSNPN and CDR2 is SVGIG in the germline V gene (reference sequence). The ends lost 2 bases at V and 4 bases at J; junction bases unmatched: 16. The CDR3 has 19 residues. This CDR3 reads CAWSSLGLAGGAGSDTQYF. The CDR3, as DNA: TGTGCCTGGAGTTCCCTTGGTCTAGCGGGGGGGGCCGGCTCAGATACGCAGTATTTT.

V usage is TRBV4-1 and J usage is TRBJ1-1, with 9 bases matching TRBD1. V dropped 0 bases and J dropped 11; count of bases not matched to a gene: 7. Germline CDR1 is MGHRA and CDR2 is YSYEKL. The CDR3 runs to 14 residues. This CDR3 reads CASSQEFGTGRAFF. As DNA, the CDR3 is TGCGCCAGCAGCCAAGAGTTTGGGACAGGGCGGGCTTTCTTT.